Below, 10 T cell receptor beta chains from the same sample are listed, as sequenced in a study of metastatic and nonmetastatic thyroid tumors. Not a single patient had been given any form of treatment at any point before undergoing thyroid surgery. TCRdb ran MiXCR on the PCR reads. Of about 25,000 clones in the sample, less than 25% were seen once. The specimen was blood. These receptors came from a male donor with papillary thyroid cancer or a benign thyroid nodule (not recorded which). Some clones in this sample may be carry-over from other donors' samples.

This clone was counted at least ten times. The rearrangement links TRBV2 to TRBJ2-5, with 9 positions matching TRBD1. Germline trimming cut 11 bases from V and 2 bases from J; bases unmatched to any gene: 6. The V gene's germline CDR1 is SNHLY and CDR2 FYNNEI. The CDR3 runs to 13 residues. The CDR3 nucleotides read TGTGCCGGACAGGGGAGGCGACAAGAGACCCAGTACTTC. Translating gives CAGQGRRQETQYF.

At least ten counts were recorded for this clone. The chain has TRBV29-1 and TRBJ1-1; 7 nucleotides agree with TRBD1. J lost 3 bases, V lost 5 bases, and 9 bases had no gene match. The CDR3 is 14 amino acids. Germline V CDR1 and CDR2: SQVTM, ANQGSEA. As DNA, the CDR3 is TGCAGCGTTATGCCGACCCAGGGGGACACTGAAGCTTTCTTT. This translates into CSVMPTQGDTEAFF. The variable domain in full, completed from reference TRBV29-1 and TRBJ1-1, reads SAVISQKPSRDICQRGTSLTIQCQVDSQVTMMFWYRQQPGQSLTLIATANQGSEATYESGFVIDKFPISRPNLTFSTLTVSNMSPEDSSIYLCSVMPTQGDTEAFFGQGTRLTVV.

As concerns this clone: A read error may be the cause here, since a much bigger clone is one base away. This chain joins TRBV30 and TRBJ1-1, with D uncertain. The CDR3 length is 12 residues. Germline V gives CDR1 GTSNPN, CDR2 SVGIG (reference sequence). CDR3 in amino acids: CGWSLAGTEAFF. The CDR3, as DNA: TGTGGCTGGAGTTTGGCGGGGACTGAAGCTTTCTTT.

The table lists this clone with many counts. The chain has TRBV7-8 and TRBJ1-1; D unclear. The CDR3 is made up of 13 amino acids. V gave up 1 base and J gave up 6 bases, with 9 bases separating them. Germline loops: CDR1 SGHVS, CDR2 FQNEAQ. CDR3 protein: CASSLGGMAEAFF. The CDR3 DNA follows: TGTGCCAGCAGCTTAGGTGGTATGGCTGAAGCTTTCTTT.

The chain recombines TRBV5-5 with TRBJ1-3; D remains unclear. Germline CDR1 is SGHKS and CDR2 is YYEKEE (reference sequence). The CDR3 is made up of 14 amino acids. V was cut by 2 bases and J by 0 bases, with 6 bases left in between. CDR3: CASSFLSSGNTIYF. Here the CDR3 DNA reads TGTGCCAGCAGCTTTCTAAGCTCTGGAAACACCATATATTTT.

Ten or more counts support this clone. The gene calls are TRBV19 and TRBJ1-2; 9 bases line up with TRBD1. V was clipped by 6 bases and J by 4 bases; unmatched bases: 6. The CDR3 runs to 14 residues. The germline V gene has CDR1 LNHDA and CDR2 SQIVND (reference sequence). The chain's CDR3 is CASRDEDRGYGYTF. The CDR3 nucleotides are TGTGCCAGTAGAGACGAGGACAGGGGCTATGGCTACACCTTC.

This clone was seen ten or more times. The V gene is TRBV30, the J gene TRBJ1-4; D is undetermined. Germline V gene lookup returns CDR1 GTSNPN and CDR2 SVGIG (reference sequence). The CDR3 length is 12 residues. Trimming cost V 0 bases and J 5 bases, with 4 bases left between them. CDR3 sequence: CAWSVQNEKLFF. The CDR3, as DNA: TGTGCCTGGAGTGTACAGAATGAAAAACTGTTTTTT.

Many counts were recorded for this clone. The chain combines TRBV18 with TRBJ1-5; possibly TRBD1 for D (5 bases). V lost 4 bases, J lost 4 bases, and 11 bases lay in between. There are 14 residues in the CDR3. The germline V gene has CDR1 KGHSH and CDR2 LQKENI. CDR3 amino acids: CASSQQGWNQPQHF. CDR3 DNA sequence: TGTGCCAGCTCACAGCAGGGATGGAATCAGCCCCAGCATTTT. Filled out from reference TRBV18 and TRBJ1-5, the complete variable domain reads NAGVMQNPRHLVRRRGQEARLRCSPMKGHSHVYWYRQLPEEGLKFMVYLQKENIIDESGMPKERFSAEFPKEGPSILRIQQVVRGDSAAYFCASSQQGWNQPQHFGDGTRLSIL.

This clone has a count of ten or more. The rearrangement joins TRBV20-1 to TRBJ2-7; D might be TRBD1 (5 bases). Trimming left V 1 base short and J 5 bases short, with 12 bases between. Per the germline V gene, CDR1 is DFQATT and CDR2 is SNEGSKA (reference sequence). This CDR3 is built from 13 residues. CDR3 protein: CSARVGERNEQYF. In nucleotides, the CDR3 is TGCAGTGCTAGAGTAGGGGAAAGGAACGAGCAGTACTTC.

The sample holds many counts of this clone. V usage is TRBV11-2 and J usage is TRBJ2-6; D remains unclear. CDR1 SGHAT and CDR2 FQNNGV come from the germline V gene. This CDR3 has 13 amino acids. The V and J ends lost 6 bases and 2 bases respectively, with 5 bases between them. The CDR3 is CASSNTGANVLTF. CDR3 coding DNA: TGTGCCAGCAGTAATACTGGGGCCAACGTCCTGACTTTC.